The text below deals with one T cell receptor (beta chain). Assignments of participants to cohorts depended upon their own reported clinical history. The data belong to a study of blood T cell repertoires in COVID-19. Repertoires were generated with immunoSEQ multiplex PCR, while TCRdb's copy carries only in-frame clones and drops some. Among some 290,000 clones listed, 85% to 95% were seen once. The CDR3 sequence is 13 residues long. Germline CDR1 and CDR2: SGHKS and YYEKEE (reference sequence). Between the trimmed V and J ends, which lost 0 bases and 4 bases, there was a span of 6 bases. The chain employs TRBV5-5 and TRBJ2-3; D gene unclear. Sequenced: PBMCs or T cells enriched from blood (not recorded which). The sequence derives from a woman aged 25 to 45 who had been exposed to COVID-19. This CDR3 is CASSLAPADTQYF. For the CDR3, the DNA is TGTGCCAGCAGCTTGGCCCCGGCAGATACGCAGTATTTT.